Listed below are T cell receptor beta chains from one sample, sequenced in a study of regulatory T cells in long-lasting Graves disease. MiXCR, run by TCRdb on the multiplex PCR reads, gives a single entry per CDR3 protein. The sample has fewer than 450,000 distinct CDR3 sequences; about a quarter are singletons. The sample was peripheral blood mononuclear cells (PBMCs), taken when the disease was refractory, from a patient treated with antithyroid drugs. All receptors come from a female donor with Graves disease. Both conserved end residues are part of each CDR3. D genes are given only for firm matches. Rows give clone size only sometimes, using once, few, many, or a class for an expanded clone.

D gene | clone size | J gene | V gene | CDR3 length | CDR3 protein | CDR3 DNA
NA | NA | TRBJ1-2 | TRBV30 | 11 | CAWSANYGYTF | TGTGCCTGGAGTGCTAACTATGGCTACACCTTC
NA | NA | TRBJ1-5 | TRBV9 | 14 | CASSVAGGNQPQHF | TGTGCCAGCAGCGTAGCTGGAGGCAATCAGCCCCAGCATTTT
TRBD1 | many | TRBJ1-1 | TRBV6-1 | 19 | CASTRWLAGGKRMNTEAFF | TGTGCCAGCACCCGATGGTTGGCAGGGGGAAAGAGGATGAACACTGAAGCTTTCTTT
NA | few | TRBJ1-5 | TRBV19 | 14 | CASKSIGDHQPQHF | TGTGCCAGTAAGTCAATAGGGGATCATCAGCCCCAGCATTTT
TRBD2 | many | TRBJ2-7 | TRBV28 | 17 | CASSLSSGASGSGEQYF | TGTGCCAGCAGTTTATCGTCCGGGGCTAGCGGGAGTGGTGAGCAGTACTTC
TRBD1 | many | TRBJ2-7 | TRBV20-1 | 14 | CSARDRVRSYEQYF | TGCAGTGCCCGGGACAGGGTCCGCTCCTACGAGCAGTACTTC
NA | few | TRBJ2-7 | TRBV30 | 13 | CAWSPNGSYEQYF | TGTGCCTGGAGTCCCAATGGTTCCTACGAGCAGTACTTC
NA | NA | TRBJ2-2 | TRBV4-1 | 16 | CAGSPGRNANTGELFF | TGCGCCGGCAGCCCTGGACGAAACGCGAACACCGGGGAGCTGTTTTTT
NA | few | TRBJ2-2 | TRBV7-9 | 14 | CASSLDSDTGELFF | TGTGCCAGCAGCTTGGATAGCGACACCGGGGAGCTGTTTTTT
NA | NA | TRBJ2-7 | TRBV6-5 | 15 | CASSYPLLGGIEQYF | TGTGCCAGCAGTTACCCACTCCTTGGGGGGATCGAGCAGTACTTC
NA | many | TRBJ2-5 | TRBV30 | 12 | CAWSEAHETQYF | TGTGCCTGGAGTGAAGCCCACGAGACCCAGTACTTC
NA | many | TRBJ2-7 | TRBV6-1 | 14 | CASSQLGSTGEQYF | TGTGCCAGCAGCCAACTTGGATCCACGGGCGAGCAGTACTTC
NA | NA | TRBJ1-1 | TRBV7-9 | 15 | CASSLPGALNTEAFF | TGTGCCAGCAGCTTACCAGGGGCGTTGAACACTGAAGCTTTCTTT
TRBD1 | NA | TRBJ1-4 | TRBV20-1 | 15 | CSARDTGTDNEKLFF | TGCAGTGCTAGAGACACCGGGACAGATAATGAAAAACTGTTTTTT
TRBD1 | NA | TRBJ1-4 | TRBV6-1 | 14 | CASRLQGAREKLFF | TGTGCCAGCAGATTACAGGGGGCTAGGGAAAAACTGTTTTTT
NA | many | TRBJ1-2 | TRBV28 | 14 | CASSRSSGIYGYTF | TGTGCCAGCAGCCGCTCATCGGGAATCTATGGCTACACCTTC
NA | few | TRBJ1-2 | TRBV4-1 | 17 | CASSPWVGGQPNYGYTF | TGCGCCAGCAGCCCCTGGGTCGGGGGTCAACCTAACTATGGCTACACCTTC
TRBD1 | many | TRBJ2-2 | TRBV2 | 15 | CASLRDRGIDGELFF | TGTGCCAGCCTCCGGGACAGGGGAATAGACGGGGAGCTGTTTTTT
NA | NA | TRBJ2-5 | TRBV5-1 | 14 | CASSLGKAGETQYF | TGCGCCAGCAGCTTGGGAAAGGCTGGAGAGACCCAGTACTTC
NA | NA | TRBJ1-1 | TRBV30 | 10 | CAWIQVEAFF | TGTGCCTGGATACAGGTAGAAGCTTTCTTT
TRBD2 | few | TRBJ2-2 | TRBV5-1 | 17 | CASSFGLAGANTGELFF | TGCGCCAGCAGCTTTGGACTAGCGGGAGCGAACACCGGGGAGCTGTTTTTT
NA | many | TRBJ2-7 | TRBV20-1 | 14 | CSAVQELGTYEQYF | TGCAGTGCAGTACAGGAATTAGGCACCTACGAGCAGTACTTC
NA | many | TRBJ1-1 | TRBV11-2 | 14 | CASSPFRMNTEAFF | TGTGCCAGCAGCCCTTTTCGGATGAACACTGAAGCTTTCTTT
NA | NA | TRBJ2-1 | TRBV2 | 14 | CASSGLQHHNEQFF | TGTGCCAGCAGTGGGCTCCAGCACCACAATGAGCAGTTCTTC
NA | NA | TRBJ2-7 | TRBV18 | 14 | CASSPPRRTYEQYF | TGTGCCAGCTCACCCCCCAGGCGAACCTACGAGCAGTACTTC
TRBD1 | few | TRBJ2-7 | TRBV10-3 | 14 | CAIRNDRVGYEQYF | TGTGCCATCAGGAATGACAGGGTGGGCTACGAGCAGTACTTC
TRBD2 | NA | TRBJ2-2 | TRBV5-1 | 16 | CVSSLAGTSLDGELFF | TGCGTCAGCAGCTTGGCCGGGACTAGCCTAGACGGGGAGCTGTTTTTT
TRBD1 | few | TRBJ1-2 | TRBV9 | 15 | CASSSPGTGFYGYTF | TGTGCCAGCAGCTCTCCCGGGACAGGGTTCTATGGCTACACCTTC
NA | many | TRBJ2-7 | TRBV7-2 | 14 | CATMVGGSGNEQYF | TGTGCCACCATGGTGGGGGGTTCTGGGAACGAGCAGTACTTC
TRBD1 | many | TRBJ1-1 | TRBV28 | 15 | CASSLPGQADSEAFF | TGTGCCAGCAGTCTCCCCGGACAGGCGGACAGTGAAGCTTTCTTT
NA | many | TRBJ1-2 | TRBV20-1 | 12 | CSATHLLYGYTF | TGCAGTGCTACACATTTACTCTATGGCTACACCTTC
NA | NA | TRBJ2-2 | TRBV14 | 15 | CASSREQKITGELFF | TGTGCCAGCAGCCGGGAACAGAAGATCACCGGGGAGCTGTTTTTT
NA | NA | TRBJ2-5 | TRBV19 | 15 | CASSTGGRRRETQYF | TGTGCCAGTAGTACTGGAGGGCGGCGGCGAGAGACCCAGTACTTC
NA | NA | TRBJ2-1 | TRBV5-5 | 17 | CASSFIGVVSSYNEQFF | TGTGCCAGCAGCTTCATCGGTGTGGTGAGCTCCTACAATGAGCAGTTCTTC
TRBD1 | many | TRBJ2-7 | TRBV2 | 12 | CASSRTGNEQYF | TGTGCCAGCAGTAGGACAGGGAACGAGCAGTACTTC
NA | many | TRBJ1-4 | TRBV2 | 14 | CASSEGQGKEKLFF | TGTGCCAGCAGTGAAGGGCAGGGGAAGGAAAAACTGTTTTTT
TRBD2 | many | TRBJ2-7 | TRBV2 | 14 | CASSLAGGPSEQYF | TGTGCCAGCAGCTTGGCGGGAGGGCCGAGCGAGCAGTACTTC
NA | NA | TRBJ2-5 | TRBV2 | 16 | CASSSPSRGGKETQYF | TGTGCCAGCAGTTCCCCCTCGAGGGGGGGGAAAGAGACCCAGTACTTC
TRBD1 | many | TRBJ2-7 | TRBV11-2 | 15 | CASSLTEGQGNEQYF | TGTGCCAGCAGCTTAACTGAGGGACAGGGGAACGAGCAGTACTTC
TRBD2 | NA | TRBJ2-1 | TRBV19 | 18 | CASSIGGSGSRGYNEQFF | TGTGCCAGTAGTATAGGAGGTAGCGGGAGTAGGGGCTACAATGAGCAGTTCTTC
NA | few | TRBJ1-1 | TRBV9 | 14 | CASSVRGMNTEAFF | TGTGCCAGCAGCGTCAGGGGCATGAACACTGAAGCTTTCTTT
NA | many | TRBJ1-2 | TRBV6-1 | 12 | CASSDSPGGYTF | TGTGCCAGCAGTGACTCACCCGGTGGCTACACCTTC
NA | NA | TRBJ1-3 | TRBV25-1 | 16 | CASSEGGLISGNTIYF | TGTGCCAGCAGTGAAGGCGGACTGATCTCTGGAAACACCATATATTTT
NA | NA | TRBJ2-6 | TRBV5-1 | 15 | CASMSSVGGANVLTF | TGCGCCAGCATGTCTTCGGTGGGTGGGGCCAACGTCCTGACTTTC